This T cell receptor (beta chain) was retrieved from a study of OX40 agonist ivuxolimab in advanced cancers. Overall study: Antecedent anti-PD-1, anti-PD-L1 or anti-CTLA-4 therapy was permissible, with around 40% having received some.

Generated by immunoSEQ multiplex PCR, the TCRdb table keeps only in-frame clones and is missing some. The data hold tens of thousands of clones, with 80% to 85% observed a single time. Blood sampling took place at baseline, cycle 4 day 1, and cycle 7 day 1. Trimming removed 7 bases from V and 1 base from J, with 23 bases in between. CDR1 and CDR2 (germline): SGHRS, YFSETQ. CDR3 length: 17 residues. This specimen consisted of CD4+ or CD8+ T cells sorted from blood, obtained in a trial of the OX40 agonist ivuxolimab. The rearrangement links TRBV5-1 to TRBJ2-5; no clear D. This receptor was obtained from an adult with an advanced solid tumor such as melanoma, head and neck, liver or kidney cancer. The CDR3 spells CASAQGPDSPSQETQYF. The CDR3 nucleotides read TGCGCCAGCGCCCAAGGTCCCGACTCCCCTTCCCAAGAGACCCAGTACTTC.